This T cell receptor beta chain was retrieved from a study of blood T cell repertoires in COVID-19. At the level of the study: Researchers got acute and convalescent COVID-19 samples from the United States, Italy and Spain.

Germline-derived CDR1 and CDR2 are ENHRY and SYGVKD. Trimming removed 6 bases from V and 6 bases from J, with 12 bases in between. The CDR3 runs 13 residues. Profiled with immunoSEQ multiplex PCR; TCRdb holds only in-frame clones, not every one. The sample has 100,000 to 150,000 clones, 70% to 85% seen once; the top ten hold about a sixth. This chain uses TRBV10-3 with TRBJ1-5; tentative D call: TRBD1 (6 bases). The sequenced material came from peripheral blood. The clonotype comes from a woman over 75 with acute or convalescent COVID-19. CDR3 sequence: CAISAGVRQPQHF. CDR3 coding DNA: TGTGCCATCAGCGCAGGGGTTCGTCAGCCCCAGCATTTT.